This entry describes one T cell receptor (beta chain). Genomic DNA, serving as template, underwent TCR beta VDJ and CDR3 profiling. A single record per CDR3 protein comes from TCRdb applying MiXCR to the reads. Among around 150,000 distinct CDR3 sequences listed, roughly 47% were seen once. The record originates from a study of CD8+CD57+ T cells in acquired aplastic anemia. Study information: CD4+ cell libraries from healthy donors averaged approximately 10 million reads.

In germline, CDR1 is SGDLS, CDR2 YYNGEE. The CDR3 sequence is 17 residues long. V was pared by 0 bases and J by 2 bases, with 7 bases of the junction left unmatched. The specimen sequenced was sorted CD4+, CD8+, or CD8+CD57+ T cells (not recorded which) from PBMCs. The receptor comes from a human donor in good health. J is TRBJ2-1 and V is TRBV9, with 8 bases aligning to TRBD2. CDR3 loop: CASSVAGGAVTYNEQFF. CDR3 sequence (DNA): TGTGCCAGCAGCGTAGCGGGGGGGGCCGTGACCTACAATGAGCAGTTCTTC.